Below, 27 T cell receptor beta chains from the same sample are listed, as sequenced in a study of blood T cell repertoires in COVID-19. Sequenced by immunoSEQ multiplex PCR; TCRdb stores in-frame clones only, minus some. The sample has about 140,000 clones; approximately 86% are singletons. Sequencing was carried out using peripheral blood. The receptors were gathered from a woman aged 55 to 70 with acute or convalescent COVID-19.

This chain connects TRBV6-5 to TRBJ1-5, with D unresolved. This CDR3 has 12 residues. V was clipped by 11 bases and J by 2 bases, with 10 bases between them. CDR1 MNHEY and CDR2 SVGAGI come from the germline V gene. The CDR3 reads CASNQGNQPQHF. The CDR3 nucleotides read TGTGCCTCGAACCAGGGCAATCAGCCCCAGCATTTT.

The CDR3 DNA sequence: TGTGCCACCAGTGTAGGGGGAGTGAACACTGAAGCTTTCTTT. It is translated as CATSVGGVNTEAFF. V is TRBV24-1 and J is TRBJ1-1; D may be TRBD1 (6 bases). Germline CDR1 and CDR2: KGHDR and SFDVKD. This CDR3 is 14 amino acids long. Deletions cut 5 bases from V and 0 bases from J, with 9 bases between.

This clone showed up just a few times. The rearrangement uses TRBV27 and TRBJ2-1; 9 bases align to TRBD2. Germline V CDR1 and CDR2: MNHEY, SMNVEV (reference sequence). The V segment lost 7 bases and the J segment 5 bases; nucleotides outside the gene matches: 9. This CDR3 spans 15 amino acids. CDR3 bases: TGTGCCAGCATCCTTCGGGCTAGCGGGGACAATGAGCAGTTCTTC. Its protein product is CASILRASGDNEQFF.

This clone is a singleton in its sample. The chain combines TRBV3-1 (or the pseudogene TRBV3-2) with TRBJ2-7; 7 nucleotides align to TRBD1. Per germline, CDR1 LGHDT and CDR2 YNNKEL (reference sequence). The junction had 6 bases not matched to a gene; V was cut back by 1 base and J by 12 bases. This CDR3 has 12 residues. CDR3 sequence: CASSQGGTVLYF. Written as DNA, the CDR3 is TGTGCCAGCAGCCAAGGAGGGACAGTCCTGTACTTC.

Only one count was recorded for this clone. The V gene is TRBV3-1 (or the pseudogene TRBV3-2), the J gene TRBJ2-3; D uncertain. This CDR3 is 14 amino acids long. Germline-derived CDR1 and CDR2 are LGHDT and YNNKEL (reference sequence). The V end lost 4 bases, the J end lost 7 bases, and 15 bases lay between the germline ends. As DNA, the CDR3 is TGTGCCAGCAGCCCGACTCACTACTCCCATACGCAGTATTTT. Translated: CASSPTHYSHTQYF.

This CDR3 is CASSRAPGGLNYEQYF. For the CDR3, the DNA is TGTGCCAGCAGTCGAGCCCCAGGGGGACTCAACTACGAGCAGTACTTC. The chain is built from TRBV27 and TRBJ2-7, with D possibly being TRBD1 (7 bases). Trimming shortened V by 5 bases and J by 3 bases, and 20 bases separated the two germline ends. Germline CDR1 and CDR2: MNHEY and SMNVEV (reference sequence). The CDR3 consists of 16 residues.

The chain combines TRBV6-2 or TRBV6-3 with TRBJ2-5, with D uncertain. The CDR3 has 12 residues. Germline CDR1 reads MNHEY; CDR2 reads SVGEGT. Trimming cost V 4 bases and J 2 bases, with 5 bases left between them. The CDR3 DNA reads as TGTGCCAGCAGTTTCGGGCAAGAGACCCAGTACTTC. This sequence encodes CASSFGQETQYF.

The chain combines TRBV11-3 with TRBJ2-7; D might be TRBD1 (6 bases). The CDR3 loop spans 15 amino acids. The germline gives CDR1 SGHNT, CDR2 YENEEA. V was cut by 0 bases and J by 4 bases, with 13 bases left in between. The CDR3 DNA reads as TGTGCCAGCAGCTTAGAAAGGGGGAGCAATTACGAGCAGTACTTC. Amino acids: CASSLERGSNYEQYF. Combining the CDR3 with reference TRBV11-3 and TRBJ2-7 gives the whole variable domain EAGVVQSPRYKIIEKKQPVAFWCNPISGHNTLYWYLQNLGQGPELLIRYENEEAVDDSQLPKDRFSAERLKGVDSTLKIQPAELGDSAVYLCASSLERGSNYEQYFGPGTRLTVT.

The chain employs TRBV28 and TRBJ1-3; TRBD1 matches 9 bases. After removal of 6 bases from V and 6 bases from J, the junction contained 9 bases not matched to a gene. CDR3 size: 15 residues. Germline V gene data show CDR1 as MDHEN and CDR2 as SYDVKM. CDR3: CASRFGTGHENTIYF. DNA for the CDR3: TGTGCCAGCAGATTCGGGACAGGGCACGAAAACACCATATATTTT. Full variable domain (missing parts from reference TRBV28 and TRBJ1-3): DVKVTQSSRYLVKRTGEKVFLECVQDMDHENMFWYRQDPGLGLRLIYFSYDVKMKEKGDIPEGYSVSREKKERFSLILESASTNQTSMYLCASRFGTGHENTIYFGEGSWLTVV.

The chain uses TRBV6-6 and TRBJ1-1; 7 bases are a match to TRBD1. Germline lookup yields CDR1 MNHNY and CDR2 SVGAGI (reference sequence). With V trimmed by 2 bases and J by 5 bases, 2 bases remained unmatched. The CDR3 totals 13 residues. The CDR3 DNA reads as TGTGCCAGCAGTTACACAGGGGATACTGAAGCTTTCTTT. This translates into CASSYTGDTEAFF.

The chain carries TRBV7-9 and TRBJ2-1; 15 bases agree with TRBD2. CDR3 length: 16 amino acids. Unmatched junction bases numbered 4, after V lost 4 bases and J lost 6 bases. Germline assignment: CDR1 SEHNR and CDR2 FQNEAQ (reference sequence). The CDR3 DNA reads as TGTGCCAGCAGCTGGCGGACTAGCGGGGGGGTCAATGAGCAGTTCTTC. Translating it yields CASSWRTSGGVNEQFF.

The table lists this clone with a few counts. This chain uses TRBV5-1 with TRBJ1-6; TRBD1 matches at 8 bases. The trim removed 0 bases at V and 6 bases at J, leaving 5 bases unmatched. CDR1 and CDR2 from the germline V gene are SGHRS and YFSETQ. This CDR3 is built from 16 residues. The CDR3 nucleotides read TGCGCCAGCAGCTTGGAACGGACAGGGAGTAATTCACCCCTCCACTTT. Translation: CASSLERTGSNSPLHF.

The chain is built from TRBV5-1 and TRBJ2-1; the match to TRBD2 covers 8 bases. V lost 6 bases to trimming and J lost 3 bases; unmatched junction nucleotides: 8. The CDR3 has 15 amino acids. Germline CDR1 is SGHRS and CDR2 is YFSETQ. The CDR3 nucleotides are TGCGCCAGCACCGTTCCGAGCGGGAGCTACAATGAGCAGTTCTTC. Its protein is CASTVPSGSYNEQFF.

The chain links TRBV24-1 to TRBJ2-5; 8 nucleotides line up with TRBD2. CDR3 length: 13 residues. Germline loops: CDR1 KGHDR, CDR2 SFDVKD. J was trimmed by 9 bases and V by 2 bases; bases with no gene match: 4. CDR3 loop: CATSDSGLAAQYF. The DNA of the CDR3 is TGTGCCACCAGTGATTCTGGACTAGCTGCCCAGTACTTC.

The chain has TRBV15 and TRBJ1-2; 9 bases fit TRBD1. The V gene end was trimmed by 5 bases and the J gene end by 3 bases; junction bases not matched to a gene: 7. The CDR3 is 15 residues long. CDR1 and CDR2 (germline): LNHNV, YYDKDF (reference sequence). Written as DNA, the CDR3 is TGTGCCACCAGCGTGGGGACAGGGCGGGACTATGGCTACACCTTC. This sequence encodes CATSVGTGRDYGYTF.

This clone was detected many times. CDR3 sequence: CASTVTGFNEKLFF. Written as DNA, the CDR3 is TGTGCCAGCACCGTGACAGGATTTAATGAAAAACTGTTTTTT. The chain carries TRBV7-9 and TRBJ1-4; possible D gene TRBD1, 6 bases. This CDR3 comprises 14 residues. Between the trimmed V and J ends, which lost 7 bases and 4 bases, there was a span of 13 bases. The germline CDR1 and CDR2 sequences are SEHNR and FQNEAQ (reference sequence).

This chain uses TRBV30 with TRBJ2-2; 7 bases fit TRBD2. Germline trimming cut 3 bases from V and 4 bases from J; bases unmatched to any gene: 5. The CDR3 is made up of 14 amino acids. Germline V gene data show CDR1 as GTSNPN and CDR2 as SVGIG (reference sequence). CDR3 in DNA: TGTGCCTGGAGGGGACCGGGAGGCACCGGGGAGCTGTTTTTT. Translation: CAWRGPGGTGELFF.

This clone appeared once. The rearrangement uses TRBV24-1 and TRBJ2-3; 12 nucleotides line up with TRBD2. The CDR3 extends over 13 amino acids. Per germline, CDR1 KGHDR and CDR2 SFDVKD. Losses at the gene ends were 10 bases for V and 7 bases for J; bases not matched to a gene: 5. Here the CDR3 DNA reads TGTGCCACGAGGACTAGCGGGGCCAATACGCAGTATTTT. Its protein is CATRTSGANTQYF.

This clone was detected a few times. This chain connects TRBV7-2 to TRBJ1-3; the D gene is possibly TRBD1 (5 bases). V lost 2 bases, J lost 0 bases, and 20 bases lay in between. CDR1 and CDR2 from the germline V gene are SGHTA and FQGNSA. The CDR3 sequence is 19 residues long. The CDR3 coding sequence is TGTGCCAGCAGCTTATTAGGGGCGGCCTCTTCCCCCTCTGGAAACACCATATATTTT. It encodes CASSLLGAASSPSGNTIYF.

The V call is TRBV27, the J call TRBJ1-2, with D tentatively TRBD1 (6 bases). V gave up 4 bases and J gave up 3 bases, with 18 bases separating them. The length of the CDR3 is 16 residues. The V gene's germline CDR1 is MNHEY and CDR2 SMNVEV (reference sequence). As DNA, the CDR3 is TGTGCCAGCAGTTCCAACCCTGCCCCAGGGGACTATGGCTACACCTTC. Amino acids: CASSSNPAPGDYGYTF.

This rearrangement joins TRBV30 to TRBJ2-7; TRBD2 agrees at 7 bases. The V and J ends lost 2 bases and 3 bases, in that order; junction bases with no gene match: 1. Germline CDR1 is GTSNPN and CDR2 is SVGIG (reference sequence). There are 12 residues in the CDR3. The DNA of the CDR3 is TGTGCCTGGAGTCGGGACTACTACGAGCAGTACTTC. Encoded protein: CAWSRDYYEQYF.

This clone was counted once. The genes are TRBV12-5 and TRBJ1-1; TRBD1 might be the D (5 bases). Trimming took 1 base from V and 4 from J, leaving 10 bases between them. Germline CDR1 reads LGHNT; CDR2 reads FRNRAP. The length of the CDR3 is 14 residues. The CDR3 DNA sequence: TGTGCTAGTGGTTTGGCTGGGGGAGGCACTGAAGCTTTCTTT. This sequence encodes CASGLAGGGTEAFF.

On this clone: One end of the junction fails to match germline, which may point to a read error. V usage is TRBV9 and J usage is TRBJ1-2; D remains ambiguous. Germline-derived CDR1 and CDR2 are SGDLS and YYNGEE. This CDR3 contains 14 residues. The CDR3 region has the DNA TGTGCCAGCACCGTAGCCGGGTCCAGCTATGGCTACACCTTC. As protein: CASTVAGSSYGYTF. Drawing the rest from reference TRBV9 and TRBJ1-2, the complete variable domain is DSGVTQTPKHLITATGQRVTLRCSPRSGDLSVYWYQQSLDQGLQFLIQYYNGEERAKGNILERFSAQQFPDLHSELNLSSLELGDSALYFCASTVAGSSYGYTFGSGTRLTVV.

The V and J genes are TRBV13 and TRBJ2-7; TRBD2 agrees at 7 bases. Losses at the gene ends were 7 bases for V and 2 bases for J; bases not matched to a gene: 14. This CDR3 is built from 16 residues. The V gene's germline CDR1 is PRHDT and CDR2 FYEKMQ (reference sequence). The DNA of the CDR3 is TGTGCCAGCAACGAATACGGGGGGAGGCTGGCCTACGAGCAGTACTTC. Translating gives CASNEYGGRLAYEQYF.

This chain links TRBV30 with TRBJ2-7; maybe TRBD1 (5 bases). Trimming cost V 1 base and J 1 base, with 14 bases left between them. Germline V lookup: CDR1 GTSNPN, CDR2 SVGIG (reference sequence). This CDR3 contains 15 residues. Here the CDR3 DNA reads TGTGCCTGGAGTGCCGGCAGGGCCGATTCCTACGAGCAGTACTTC. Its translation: CAWSAGRADSYEQYF.

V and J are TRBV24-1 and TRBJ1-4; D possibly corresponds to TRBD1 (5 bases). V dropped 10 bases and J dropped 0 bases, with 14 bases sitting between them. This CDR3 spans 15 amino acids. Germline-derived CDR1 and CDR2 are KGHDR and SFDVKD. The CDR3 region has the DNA TGTGCCACACCCAGAGCGACAGCAACTAATGAAAAACTGTTTTTT. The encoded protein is CATPRATATNEKLFF.

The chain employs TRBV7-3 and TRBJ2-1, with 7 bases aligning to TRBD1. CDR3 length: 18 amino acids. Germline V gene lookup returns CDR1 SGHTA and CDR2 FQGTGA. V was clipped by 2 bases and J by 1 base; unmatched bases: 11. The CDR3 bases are TGTGCCAGCAGCTTATCGACAGGGTCGTTAGGATCCTACAATGAGCAGTTCTTC. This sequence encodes CASSLSTGSLGSYNEQFF.